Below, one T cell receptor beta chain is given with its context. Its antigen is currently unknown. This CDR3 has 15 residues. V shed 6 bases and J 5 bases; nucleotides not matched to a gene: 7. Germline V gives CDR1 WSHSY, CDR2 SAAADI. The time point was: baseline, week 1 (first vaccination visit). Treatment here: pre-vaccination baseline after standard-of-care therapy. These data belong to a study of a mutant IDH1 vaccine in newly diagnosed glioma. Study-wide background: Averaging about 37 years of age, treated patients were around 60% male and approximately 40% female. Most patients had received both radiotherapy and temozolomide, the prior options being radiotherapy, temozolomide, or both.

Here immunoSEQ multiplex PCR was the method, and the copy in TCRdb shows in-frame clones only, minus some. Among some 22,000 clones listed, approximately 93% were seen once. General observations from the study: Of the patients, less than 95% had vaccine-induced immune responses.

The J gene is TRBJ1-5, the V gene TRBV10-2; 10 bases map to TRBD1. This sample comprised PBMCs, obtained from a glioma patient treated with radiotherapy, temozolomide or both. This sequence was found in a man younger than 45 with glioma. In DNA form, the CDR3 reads TGCGCCAGCAGGAGCCCCGGACAGGGGGATCAGCCCCAGCATTTT. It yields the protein CASRSPGQGDQPQHF.